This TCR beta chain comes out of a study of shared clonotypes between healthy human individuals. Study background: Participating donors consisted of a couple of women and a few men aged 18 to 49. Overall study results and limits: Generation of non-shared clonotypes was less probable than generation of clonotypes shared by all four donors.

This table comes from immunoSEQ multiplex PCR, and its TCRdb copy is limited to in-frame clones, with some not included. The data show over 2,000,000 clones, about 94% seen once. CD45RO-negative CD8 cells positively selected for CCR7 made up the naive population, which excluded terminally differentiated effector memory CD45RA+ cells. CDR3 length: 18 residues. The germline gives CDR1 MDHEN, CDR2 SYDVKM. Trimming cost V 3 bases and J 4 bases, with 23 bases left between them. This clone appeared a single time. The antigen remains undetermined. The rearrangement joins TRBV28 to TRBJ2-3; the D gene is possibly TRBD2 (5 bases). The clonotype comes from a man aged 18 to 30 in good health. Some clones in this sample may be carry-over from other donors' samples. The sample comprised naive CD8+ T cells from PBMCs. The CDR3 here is CASSFGSGILYQADTQYF. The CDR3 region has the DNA TGTGCCAGCAGTTTCGGTTCCGGGATCCTTTATCAGGCAGATACGCAGTATTTT.